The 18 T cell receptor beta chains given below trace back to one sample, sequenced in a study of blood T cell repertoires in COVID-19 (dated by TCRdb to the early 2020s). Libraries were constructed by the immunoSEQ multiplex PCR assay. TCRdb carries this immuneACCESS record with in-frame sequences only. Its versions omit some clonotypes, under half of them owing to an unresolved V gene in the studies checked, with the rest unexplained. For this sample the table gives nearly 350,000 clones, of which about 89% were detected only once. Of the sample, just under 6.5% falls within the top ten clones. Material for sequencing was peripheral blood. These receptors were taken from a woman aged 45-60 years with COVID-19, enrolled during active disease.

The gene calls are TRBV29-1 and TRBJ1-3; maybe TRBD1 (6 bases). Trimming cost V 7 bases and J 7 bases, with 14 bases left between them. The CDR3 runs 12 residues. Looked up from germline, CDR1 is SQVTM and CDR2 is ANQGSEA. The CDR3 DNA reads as TGCAGCGGAGGGGACCAGGGGAACACCATATATTTT. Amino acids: CSGGDQGNTIYF.

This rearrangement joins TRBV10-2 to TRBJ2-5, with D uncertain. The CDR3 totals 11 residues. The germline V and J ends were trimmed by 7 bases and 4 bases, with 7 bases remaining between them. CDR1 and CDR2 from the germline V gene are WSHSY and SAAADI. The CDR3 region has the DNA TGCGCCAGCACCGCCGGAGAGACCCAGTACTTC. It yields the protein CASTAGETQYF.

Written as DNA, the CDR3 is TGTGCCAGCAGCCAAGGGGGGGTATCTGGCAGGGTCTCGGGCTACACCTTC. Protein sequence: CASSQGGVSGRVSGYTF. The J gene is TRBJ1-2, the V gene TRBV7-2; D might be TRBD1 (6 bases). CDR3 length equals 17 residues. Trimming took off 5 bases at V and 8 bases at J, with 27 bases between the two ends. Looked up from germline, CDR1 is SGHTA and CDR2 is FQGNSA. Supplemented by reference TRBV7-2 and TRBJ1-2, the full variable domain reads GAGVSQSPSNKVTEKGKDVELRCDPISGHTALYWYRQSLGQGLEFLIYFQGNSAPDKSGLPSDRFSAERTGGSVSTLTIQRTQQEDSAVYLCASSQGGVSGRVSGYTFGSGTRLTVV.

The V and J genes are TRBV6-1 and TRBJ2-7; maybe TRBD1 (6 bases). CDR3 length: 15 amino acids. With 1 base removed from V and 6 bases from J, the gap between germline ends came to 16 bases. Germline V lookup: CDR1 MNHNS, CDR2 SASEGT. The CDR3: CASSEVWGRGIEQYF. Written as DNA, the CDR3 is TGTGCCAGCAGTGAAGTTTGGGGCAGGGGTATCGAGCAGTACTTC.

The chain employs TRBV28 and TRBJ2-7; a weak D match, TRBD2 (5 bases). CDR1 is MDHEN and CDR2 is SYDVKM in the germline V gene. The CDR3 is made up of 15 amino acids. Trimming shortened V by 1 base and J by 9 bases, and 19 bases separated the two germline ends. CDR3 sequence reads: CASSLLGGSGPRQYF. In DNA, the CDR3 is TGTGCCAGCAGTTTATTGGGTGGGAGCGGTCCTCGGCAGTACTTC.

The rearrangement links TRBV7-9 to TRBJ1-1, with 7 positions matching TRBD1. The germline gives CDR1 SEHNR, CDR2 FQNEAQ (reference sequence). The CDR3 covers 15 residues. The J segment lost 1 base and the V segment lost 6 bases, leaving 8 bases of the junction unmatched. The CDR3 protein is CASSQRGQGNTEAFF. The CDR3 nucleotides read TGTGCCAGCAGTCAAAGGGGGCAGGGGAACACTGAAGCTTTCTTT.

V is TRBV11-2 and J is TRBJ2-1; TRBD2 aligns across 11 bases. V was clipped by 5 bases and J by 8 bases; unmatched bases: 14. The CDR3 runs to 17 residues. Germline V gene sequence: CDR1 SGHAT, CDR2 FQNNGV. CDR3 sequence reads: CASSVGGLAVQGHEQFF. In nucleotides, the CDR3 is TGTGCCAGCAGCGTGGGGGGACTAGCGGTCCAAGGGCATGAGCAGTTCTTC.

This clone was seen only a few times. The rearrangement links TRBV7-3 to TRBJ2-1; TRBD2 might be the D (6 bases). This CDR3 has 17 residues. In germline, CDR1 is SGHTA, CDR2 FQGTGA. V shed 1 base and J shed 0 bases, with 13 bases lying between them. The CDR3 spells CASSLKTWGDSYNEQFF. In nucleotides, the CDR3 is TGTGCCAGCAGCTTAAAGACGTGGGGGGACTCCTACAATGAGCAGTTCTTC. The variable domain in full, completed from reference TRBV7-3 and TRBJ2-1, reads GAGVSQTPSNKVTEKGKYVELRCDPISGHTALYWYRQSLGQGPEFLIYFQGTGAADDSGLPNDRFFAVRPEGSVSTLKIQRTERGDSAVYLCASSLKTWGDSYNEQFFGPGTRLTVL.

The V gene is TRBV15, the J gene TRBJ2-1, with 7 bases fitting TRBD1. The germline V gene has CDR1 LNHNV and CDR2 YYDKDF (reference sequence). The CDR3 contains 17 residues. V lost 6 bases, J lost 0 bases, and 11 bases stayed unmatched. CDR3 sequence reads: CATSPLPGQSSYNEQFF. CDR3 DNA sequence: TGTGCCACCAGTCCCCTTCCGGGACAGAGCTCCTACAATGAGCAGTTCTTC. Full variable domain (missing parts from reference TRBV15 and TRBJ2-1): DAMVIQNPRYQVTQFGKPVTLSCSQTLNHNVMYWYQQKSSQAPKLLFHYYDKDFNNEADTPDNFQSRRPNTSFCFLDIRSPGLGDTAMYLCATSPLPGQSSYNEQFFGPGTRLTVL.

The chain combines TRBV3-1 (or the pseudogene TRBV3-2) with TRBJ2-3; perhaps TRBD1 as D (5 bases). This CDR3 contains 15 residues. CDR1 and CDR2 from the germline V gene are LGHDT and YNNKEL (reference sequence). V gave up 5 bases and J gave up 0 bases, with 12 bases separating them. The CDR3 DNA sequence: TGTGCCAGCAGCTTCAGGGATACTAGCACAGATACGCAGTATTTT. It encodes CASSFRDTSTDTQYF.

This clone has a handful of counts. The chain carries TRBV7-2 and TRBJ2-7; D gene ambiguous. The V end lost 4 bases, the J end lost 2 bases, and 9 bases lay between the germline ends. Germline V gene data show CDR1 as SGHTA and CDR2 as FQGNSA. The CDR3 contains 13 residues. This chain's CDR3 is CASSSQAPYEQYF. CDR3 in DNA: TGTGCCAGCAGCTCCCAAGCACCCTACGAGCAGTACTTC.

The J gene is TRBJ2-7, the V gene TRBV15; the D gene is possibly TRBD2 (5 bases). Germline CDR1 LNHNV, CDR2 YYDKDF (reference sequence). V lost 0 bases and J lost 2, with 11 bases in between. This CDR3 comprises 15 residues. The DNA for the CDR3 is TGTGCCACCAGCAGAGATCTGAGCGGTGCCTACGAGCAGTACTTC. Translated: CATSRDLSGAYEQYF. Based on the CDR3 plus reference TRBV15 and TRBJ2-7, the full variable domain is DAMVIQNPRYQVTQFGKPVTLSCSQTLNHNVMYWYQQKSSQAPKLLFHYYDKDFNNEADTPDNFQSRRPNTSFCFLDIRSPGLGDTAMYLCATSRDLSGAYEQYFGPGTRLTVT.

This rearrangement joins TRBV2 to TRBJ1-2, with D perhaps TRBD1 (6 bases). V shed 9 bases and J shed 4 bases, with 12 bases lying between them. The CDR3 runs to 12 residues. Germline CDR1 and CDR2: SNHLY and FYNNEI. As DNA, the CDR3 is TGTGCCAGTTCGCGGGGGCTCTATGGCTACACCTTC. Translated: CASSRGLYGYTF.

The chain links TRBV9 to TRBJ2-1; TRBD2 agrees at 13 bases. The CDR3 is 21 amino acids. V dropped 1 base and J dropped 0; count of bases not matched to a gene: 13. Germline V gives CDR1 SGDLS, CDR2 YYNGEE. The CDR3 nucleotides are TGTGCCAGCAGCGTATCATTAACGGGGGGACTAGCGGGGAGCTCCTACAATGAGCAGTTCTTC. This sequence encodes CASSVSLTGGLAGSSYNEQFF.

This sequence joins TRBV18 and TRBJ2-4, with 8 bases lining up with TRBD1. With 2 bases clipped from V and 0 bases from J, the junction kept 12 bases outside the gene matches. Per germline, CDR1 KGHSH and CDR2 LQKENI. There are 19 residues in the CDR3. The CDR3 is CASSPGQGREGGAKNIQYF. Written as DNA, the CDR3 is TGTGCCAGCTCACCAGGACAGGGAAGGGAAGGGGGAGCCAAAAACATTCAGTACTTC.

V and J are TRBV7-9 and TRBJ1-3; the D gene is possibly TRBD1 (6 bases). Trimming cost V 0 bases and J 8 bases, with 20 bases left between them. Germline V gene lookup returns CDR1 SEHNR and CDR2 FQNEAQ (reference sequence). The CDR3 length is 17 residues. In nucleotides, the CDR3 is TGTGCCAGCAGCTTAGCGCCCGGGACAAGGGGCTTACACACCATATATTTT. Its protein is CASSLAPGTRGLHTIYF.

The CDR3: CASSSGGSGRNEQFF. The CDR3 region has the DNA TGTGCCAGCAGTTCTGGCGGCAGCGGGAGGAATGAGCAGTTCTTC. The chain links TRBV6-2 or TRBV6-3 to TRBJ2-1; 9 bases line up with TRBD2. Unmatched junction bases numbered 8, after V lost 4 bases and J lost 7 bases. Germline CDR1 MNHEY, CDR2 SVGEGT. The CDR3 has 15 amino acids.

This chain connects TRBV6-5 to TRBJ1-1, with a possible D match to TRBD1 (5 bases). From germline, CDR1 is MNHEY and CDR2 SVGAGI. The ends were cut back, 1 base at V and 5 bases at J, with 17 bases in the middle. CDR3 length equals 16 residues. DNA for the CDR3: TGTGCCAGCAGTTACTTCACCTCAGGGTTAAGGACTGAAGCTTTCTTT. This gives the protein CASSYFTSGLRTEAFF.